This TCR beta chain stems from a study of shared clonotypes between healthy human individuals. Concerning this clone: The sample has other DNA sequences that encode this CDR3 too.

The authors' processing: ImmunoSEQ output held junction-only sequences without quality scores, so filtering differed. Here immunoSEQ multiplex PCR was the method, and the copy in TCRdb shows in-frame clones only, minus some. The DNA was the basis for D and trimming; V, J and clone size are from that table. The top ten clones hold 0.9% to 1.5% of a sample with about 2 million clones, roughly 95% of them seen once. Cells designated naive CD8 were CD45RO-negative and were positively selected for CCR7, with terminally differentiated effector memory CD45RA+ cells excluded. The receptor was isolated from a man aged 18 to 30 in good health. The sample comprised naive CD8+ T cells sorted from blood.

The CDR3 sequence is CASSLVGSSYNEQFF. Here the CDR3 DNA reads TGTGCCAGCAGCTTAGTGGGGAGCTCCTACAATGAGCAGTTCTTC. The chain is built from TRBV7-9 and TRBJ2-1; D is possibly TRBD2 (5 bases). The CDR3 covers 15 residues. Germline lookup yields CDR1 SEHNR and CDR2 FQNEAQ (reference sequence). The germline V and J ends were trimmed by 1 base and 0 bases, with 7 bases remaining between them.